Shown below are 9 T cell receptor beta chains from a single sample sequenced in a study of OX40 agonist ivuxolimab in advanced cancers. Profiled with immunoSEQ multiplex PCR; TCRdb holds only in-frame clones, not every one. The sample includes 60,000 to 75,000 clones, around nine tenths of them seen just once. The specimen was CD4+ or CD8+ T cells sorted from blood, collected in a trial of the OX40 agonist ivuxolimab. These receptors were taken from an adult with an advanced solid tumor such as melanoma, head and neck, liver or kidney cancer.

The chain employs TRBV2 and TRBJ2-1, with D maybe TRBD1 (6 bases). The CDR3 length is 19 residues. CDR1 and CDR2 (germline): SNHLY, FYNNEI. V was pared by 2 bases and J by 4 bases, with 24 bases between. This CDR3 is CASSETLGQSHSRYNEQFF. The CDR3, as DNA: TGTGCCAGCAGTGAAACCCTAGGACAGTCACACAGTAGATACAATGAGCAGTTCTTC.

The chain has TRBV11-2 and TRBJ2-2; no clear D. V lost 4 bases, J lost 7 bases, and 16 bases lay in between. This CDR3 comprises 15 residues. The germline gives CDR1 SGHAT, CDR2 FQNNGV. The CDR3 is CASSYGPLRGGELFF. DNA of the CDR3: TGTGCCAGCAGCTATGGGCCGCTTAGAGGCGGGGAGCTGTTTTTT.

J is TRBJ1-3 and V is TRBV4-3; D not resolved. V lost 3 bases, J lost 3 bases, and 15 bases lay in between. The CDR3 has 16 amino acids. Germline V gene data show CDR1 as LGHNA and CDR2 as YSLEER. CDR3 nucleotide sequence: TGCGCCAGCAGCCAGTCGTGGAGGGCCTATGGAAACACCATATATTTT. Protein sequence: CASSQSWRAYGNTIYF.

Comment on this clone: At one boundary the junction diverges from the germline segment, which might be a read error. V usage is TRBV7-7 and J usage is TRBJ2-2; TRBD2 is a possible D gene (6 bases). This CDR3 contains 13 residues. CDR1 SSHAT and CDR2 FNYEAQ come from the germline V gene (reference sequence). DNA for the CDR3: TGTGCTAGCAGCTGGGACTCCACCGGGGAGCTGTTTTTT. It translates to CASSWDSTGELFF.

The chain is built from TRBV28 and TRBJ1-1, with TRBD1 matching over 7 bases. Germline CDR1 and CDR2: MDHEN and SYDVKM. After removal of 7 bases from V and 10 bases from J, the junction contained 9 bases not matched to a gene. The CDR3 totals 12 residues. The CDR3 region is CASILTRGVAFF. The CDR3 nucleotides are TGTGCCAGCATCCTAACCAGGGGGGTAGCTTTCTTT.

The chain combines TRBV5-4 with TRBJ1-2; TRBD1 might be the D (6 bases). From germline, CDR1 is SGHNT and CDR2 YYREEE (reference sequence). This CDR3 spans 14 amino acids. V gave up 1 base and J gave up 2 bases, with 9 bases separating them. This CDR3 reads CASSLRQGNYGYTF. In nucleotides, the CDR3 is TGTGCCAGCAGCTTGCGGCAGGGGAACTATGGCTACACCTTC.

The rearrangement links TRBV5-1 to TRBJ1-2, with 9 bases matching TRBD1. Germline values: CDR1 SGHRS, CDR2 YFSETQ. With 4 bases clipped from V and 2 bases from J, the junction kept 6 bases outside the gene matches. This CDR3 comprises 15 residues. For the CDR3, the DNA is TGCGCCAGCAGCCCTGGGGACAGGGTAAACTATGGCTACACCTTC. It translates to CASSPGDRVNYGYTF.

This chain joins TRBV10-3 and TRBJ1-1; D uncertain. Germline lookup yields CDR1 ENHRY and CDR2 SYGVKD. The CDR3 contains 13 residues. Trimming took 8 bases from V and 5 from J, leaving 15 bases between them. The CDR3 protein is CAISEQVGTEAFF. The CDR3 region has the DNA TGTGCCATCTCCGAGCAGGTCGGAACTGAAGCTTTCTTT.

This rearrangement joins TRBV5-4 to TRBJ2-7; TRBD2 matches 9 bases. The CDR3 is 13 amino acids. The germline V gene encodes CDR1 SGHNT and CDR2 YYREEE (reference sequence). J gave up 7 bases and V 0 bases, and 2 bases lay outside the gene matches. The CDR3 DNA follows: TGTGCCAGCAGCTTGGGACTAGCGGAGGAGCAGTACTTC. Its protein is CASSLGLAEEQYF.